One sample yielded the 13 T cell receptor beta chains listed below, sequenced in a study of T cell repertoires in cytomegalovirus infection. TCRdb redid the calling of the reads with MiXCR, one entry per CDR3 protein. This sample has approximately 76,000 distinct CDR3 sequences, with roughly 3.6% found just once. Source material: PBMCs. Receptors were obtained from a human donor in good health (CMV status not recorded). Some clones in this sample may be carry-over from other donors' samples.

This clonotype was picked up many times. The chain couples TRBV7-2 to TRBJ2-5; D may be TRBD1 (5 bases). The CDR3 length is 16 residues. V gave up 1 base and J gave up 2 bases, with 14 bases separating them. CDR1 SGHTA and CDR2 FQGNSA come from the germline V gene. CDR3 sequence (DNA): TGTGCCAGCAGCTTAGTGGTACAGGAACTACAAGAGACCCAGTACTTC. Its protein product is CASSLVVQELQETQYF.

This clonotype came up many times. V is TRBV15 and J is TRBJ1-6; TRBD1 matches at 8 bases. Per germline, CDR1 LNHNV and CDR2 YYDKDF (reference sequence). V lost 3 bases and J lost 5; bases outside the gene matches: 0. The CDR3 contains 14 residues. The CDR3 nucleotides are TGTGCCACCAGCAGGGACAGGGATAATTCACCCCTCCACTTT. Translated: CATSRDRDNSPLHF.

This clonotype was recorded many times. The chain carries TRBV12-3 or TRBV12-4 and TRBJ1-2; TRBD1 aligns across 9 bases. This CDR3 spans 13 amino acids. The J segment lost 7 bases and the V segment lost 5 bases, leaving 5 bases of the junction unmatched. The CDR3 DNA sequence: TGTGCCAGCAGTGTCGACAGGGGGACTGGCTACACCTTC. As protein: CASSVDRGTGYTF.

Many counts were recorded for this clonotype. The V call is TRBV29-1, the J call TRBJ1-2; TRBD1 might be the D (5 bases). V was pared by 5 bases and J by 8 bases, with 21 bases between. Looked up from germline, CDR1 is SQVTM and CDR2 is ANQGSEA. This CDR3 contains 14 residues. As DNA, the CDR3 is TGCAGCGTTTCACTCGGGGCAGCCCCCTACGGCTACACCTTC. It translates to CSVSLGAAPYGYTF.

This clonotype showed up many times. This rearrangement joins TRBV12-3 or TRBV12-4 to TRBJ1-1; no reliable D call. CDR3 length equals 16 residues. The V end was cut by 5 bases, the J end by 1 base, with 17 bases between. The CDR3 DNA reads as TGTGCCAGCAGTCCCCTGAAAGTTGCGAAGAACACTGAAGCTTTCTTT. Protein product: CASSPLKVAKNTEAFF.

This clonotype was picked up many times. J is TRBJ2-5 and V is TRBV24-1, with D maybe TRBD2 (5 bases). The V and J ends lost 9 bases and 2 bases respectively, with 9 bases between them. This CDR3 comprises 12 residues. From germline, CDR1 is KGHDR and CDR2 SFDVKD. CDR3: CATGGDQETQYF. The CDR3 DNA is TGTGCCACCGGAGGCGATCAAGAGACCCAGTACTTC.

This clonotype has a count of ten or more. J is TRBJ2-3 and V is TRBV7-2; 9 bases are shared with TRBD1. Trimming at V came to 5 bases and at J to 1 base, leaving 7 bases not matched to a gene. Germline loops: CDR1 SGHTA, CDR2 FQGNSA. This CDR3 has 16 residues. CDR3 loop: CASSPRDRVGTDTQYF. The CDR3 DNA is TGTGCCAGCAGCCCGAGGGACAGGGTGGGCACAGATACGCAGTATTTT.

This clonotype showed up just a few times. The CDR3, as DNA: TGCGCCAGCAGAGACAGGACACAAGAGACCCAGTACTTC. It encodes CASRDRTQETQYF. The chain employs TRBV5-1 and TRBJ2-5; tentative D call: TRBD1 (6 bases). The V end lost 5 bases, the J end lost 2 bases, and 10 bases lay between the germline ends. CDR1 is SGHRS, CDR2 YFSETQ, per germline. This CDR3 is built from 13 residues. Complete variable domain (other parts from reference TRBV5-1 and TRBJ2-5): KAGVTQTPRYLIKTRGQQVTLSCSPISGHRSVSWYQQTPGQGLQFLFEYFSETQRNKGNFPGRFSGRQFSNSRSEMNVSTLELGDSALYLCASRDRTQETQYFGPGTRLLVL.

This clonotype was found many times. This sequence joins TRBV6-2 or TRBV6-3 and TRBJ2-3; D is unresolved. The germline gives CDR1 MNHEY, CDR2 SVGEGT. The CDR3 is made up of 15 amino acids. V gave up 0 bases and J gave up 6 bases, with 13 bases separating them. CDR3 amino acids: CASSYSGKVEDTQYF. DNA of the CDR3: TGTGCCAGCAGTTACTCGGGCAAAGTAGAGGATACGCAGTATTTT.

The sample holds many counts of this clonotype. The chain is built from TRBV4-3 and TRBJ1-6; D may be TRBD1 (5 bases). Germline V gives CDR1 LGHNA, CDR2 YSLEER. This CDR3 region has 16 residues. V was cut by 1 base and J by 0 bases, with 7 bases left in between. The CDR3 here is CASSQGQSSYNSPLHF. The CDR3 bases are TGCGCCAGCAGCCAAGGACAGAGCTCCTATAATTCACCCCTCCACTTT.

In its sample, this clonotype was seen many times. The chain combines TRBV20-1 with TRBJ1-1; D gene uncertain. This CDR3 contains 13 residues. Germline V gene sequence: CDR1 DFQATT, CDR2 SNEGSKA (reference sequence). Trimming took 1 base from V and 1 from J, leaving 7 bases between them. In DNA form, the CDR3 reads TGCAGTGCTAGAGGCTGGGGGAACACTGAAGCTTTCTTT. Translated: CSARGWGNTEAFF.

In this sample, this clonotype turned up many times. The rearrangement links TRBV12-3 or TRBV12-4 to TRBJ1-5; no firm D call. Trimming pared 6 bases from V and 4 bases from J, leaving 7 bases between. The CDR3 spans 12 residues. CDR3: CASREGNQPQHF. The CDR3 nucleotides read TGTGCCAGCAGGGAAGGGAATCAGCCCCAGCATTTT.

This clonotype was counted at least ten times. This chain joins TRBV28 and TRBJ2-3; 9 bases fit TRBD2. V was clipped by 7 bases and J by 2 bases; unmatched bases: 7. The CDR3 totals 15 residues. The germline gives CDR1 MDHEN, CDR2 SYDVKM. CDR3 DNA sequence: TGTGCCAGCATACACCCTAGCGGGGCCACAGATACGCAGTATTTT. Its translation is CASIHPSGATDTQYF.